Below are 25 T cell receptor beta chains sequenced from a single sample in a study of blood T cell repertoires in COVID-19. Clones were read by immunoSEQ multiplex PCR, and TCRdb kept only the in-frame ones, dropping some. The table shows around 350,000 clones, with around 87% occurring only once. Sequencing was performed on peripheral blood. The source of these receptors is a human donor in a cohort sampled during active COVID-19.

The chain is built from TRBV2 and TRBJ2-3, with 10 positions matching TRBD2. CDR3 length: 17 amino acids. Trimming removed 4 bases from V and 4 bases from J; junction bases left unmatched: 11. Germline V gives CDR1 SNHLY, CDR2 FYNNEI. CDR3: CASSGLAGALSPDTQYF. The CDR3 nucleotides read TGTGCCAGCAGTGGGCTAGCGGGGGCCCTTAGCCCAGATACGCAGTATTTT. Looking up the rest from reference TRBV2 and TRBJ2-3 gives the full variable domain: EPEVTQTPSHQVTQMGQEVILRCVPISNHLYFYWYRQILGQKVEFLVSFYNNEISEKSEIFDDQFSVERPDGSNFTLKIRSTKLEDSAMYFCASSGLAGALSPDTQYFGPGTRLTVL.

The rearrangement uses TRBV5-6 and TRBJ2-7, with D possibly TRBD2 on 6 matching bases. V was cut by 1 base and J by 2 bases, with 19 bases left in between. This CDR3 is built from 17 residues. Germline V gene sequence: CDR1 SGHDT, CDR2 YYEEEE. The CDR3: CASSLRRWDSKTYEQYF. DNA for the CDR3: TGTGCCAGCAGCTTGCGCCGGTGGGACTCCAAAACCTACGAGCAGTACTTC.

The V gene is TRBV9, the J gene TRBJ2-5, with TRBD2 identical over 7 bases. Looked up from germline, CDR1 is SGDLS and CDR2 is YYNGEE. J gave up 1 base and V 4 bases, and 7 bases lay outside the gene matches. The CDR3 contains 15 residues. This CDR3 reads CASSSRLAPQETQYF. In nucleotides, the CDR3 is TGTGCCAGCAGCTCCCGACTAGCCCCCCAAGAGACCCAGTACTTC.

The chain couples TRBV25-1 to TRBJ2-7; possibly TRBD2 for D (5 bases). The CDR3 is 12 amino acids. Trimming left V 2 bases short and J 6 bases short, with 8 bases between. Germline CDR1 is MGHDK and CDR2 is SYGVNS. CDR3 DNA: TGTGCCAGCAGTGAACTCGCGGGCGAGCAGTACTTC. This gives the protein CASSELAGEQYF.

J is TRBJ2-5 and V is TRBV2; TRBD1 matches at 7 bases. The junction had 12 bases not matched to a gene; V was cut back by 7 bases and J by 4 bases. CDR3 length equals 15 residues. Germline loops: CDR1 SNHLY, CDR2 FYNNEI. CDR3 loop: CASTSGTASVETQYF. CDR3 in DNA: TGTGCCAGCACCTCCGGGACAGCATCGGTAGAGACCCAGTACTTC.

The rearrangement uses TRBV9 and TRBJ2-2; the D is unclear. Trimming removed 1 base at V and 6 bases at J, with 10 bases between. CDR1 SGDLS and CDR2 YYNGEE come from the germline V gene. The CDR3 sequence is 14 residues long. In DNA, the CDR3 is TGTGCCAGCAGCGTACTAGGTAGTGCCGGGGAGCTGTTTTTT. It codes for CASSVLGSAGELFF.

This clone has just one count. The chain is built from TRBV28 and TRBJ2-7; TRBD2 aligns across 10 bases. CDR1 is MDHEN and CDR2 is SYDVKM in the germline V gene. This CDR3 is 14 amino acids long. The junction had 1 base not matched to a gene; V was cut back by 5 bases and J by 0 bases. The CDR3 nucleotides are TGTGCCAGCAGTGGACTAGCGGTCTCCTACGAGCAGTACTTC. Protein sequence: CASSGLAVSYEQYF.

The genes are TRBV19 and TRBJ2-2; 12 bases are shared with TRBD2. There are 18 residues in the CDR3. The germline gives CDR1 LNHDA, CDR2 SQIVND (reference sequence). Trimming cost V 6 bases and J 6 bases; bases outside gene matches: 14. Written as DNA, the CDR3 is TGTGCCAGTAGCCCTCGGACTAGCGGGAAGGAAATAGCCGGGGAGCTGTTTTTT. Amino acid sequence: CASSPRTSGKEIAGELFF.

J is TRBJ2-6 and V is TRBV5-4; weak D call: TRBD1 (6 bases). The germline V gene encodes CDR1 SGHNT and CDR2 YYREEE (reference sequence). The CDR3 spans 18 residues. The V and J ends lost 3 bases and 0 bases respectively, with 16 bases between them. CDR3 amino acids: CASSSGQKGVSGANVLTF. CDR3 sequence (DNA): TGTGCCAGCAGCTCCGGACAGAAGGGGGTCTCTGGGGCCAACGTCCTGACTTTC.

The CDR3 spells CASSQDGQGKFF. The CDR3 bases are TGCGCCAGCAGCCAGGATGGGCAGGGAAAGTTCTTC. The genes are TRBV4-1 and TRBJ2-1; D possibly corresponds to TRBD1 (5 bases). The CDR3 spans 12 residues. Per the germline V gene, CDR1 is MGHRA and CDR2 is YSYEKL. V shed 3 bases and J shed 14 bases, with 14 bases lying between them.

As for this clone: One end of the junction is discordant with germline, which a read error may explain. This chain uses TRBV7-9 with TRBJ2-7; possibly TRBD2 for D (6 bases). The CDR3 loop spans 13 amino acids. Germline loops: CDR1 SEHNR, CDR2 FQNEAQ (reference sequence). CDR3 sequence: CASSRGTSSEQYF. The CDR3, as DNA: TGTGCCAGCAGCCGGGGGACCTCCTCCGAGCAGTACTTC.

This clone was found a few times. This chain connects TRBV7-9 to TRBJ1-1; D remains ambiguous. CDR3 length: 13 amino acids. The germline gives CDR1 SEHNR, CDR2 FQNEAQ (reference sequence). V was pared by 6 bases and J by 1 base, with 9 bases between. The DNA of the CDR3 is TGTGCCAGCAGTTCCCAGGAGAACACTGAAGCTTTCTTT. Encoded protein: CASSSQENTEAFF.

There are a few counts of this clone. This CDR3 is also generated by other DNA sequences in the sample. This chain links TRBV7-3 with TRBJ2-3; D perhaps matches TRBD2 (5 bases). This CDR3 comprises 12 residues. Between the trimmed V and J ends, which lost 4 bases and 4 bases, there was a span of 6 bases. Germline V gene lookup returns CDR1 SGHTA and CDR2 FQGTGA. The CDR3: CASSSGADTQYF. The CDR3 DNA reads TGTGCCAGCAGCTCCGGGGCAGATACGCAGTATTTT. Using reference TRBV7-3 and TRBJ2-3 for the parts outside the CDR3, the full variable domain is GAGVSQTPSNKVTEKGKYVELRCDPISGHTALYWYRQSLGQGPEFLIYFQGTGAADDSGLPNDRFFAVRPEGSVSTLKIQRTERGDSAVYLCASSSGADTQYFGPGTRLTVL.

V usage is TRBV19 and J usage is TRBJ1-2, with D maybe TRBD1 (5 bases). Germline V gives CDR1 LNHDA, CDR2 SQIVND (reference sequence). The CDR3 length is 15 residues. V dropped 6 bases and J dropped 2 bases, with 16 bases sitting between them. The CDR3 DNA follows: TGTGCCAGTAGCCAAGACTTCAGGGCGAACTATGGCTACACCTTC. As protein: CASSQDFRANYGYTF.

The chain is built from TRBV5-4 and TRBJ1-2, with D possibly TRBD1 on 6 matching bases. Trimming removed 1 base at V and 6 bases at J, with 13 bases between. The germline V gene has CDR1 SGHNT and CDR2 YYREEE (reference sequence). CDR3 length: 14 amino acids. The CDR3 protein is CASSLLQGWNGYTF. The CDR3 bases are TGTGCCAGCAGCTTGCTCCAGGGGTGGAATGGCTACACCTTC.

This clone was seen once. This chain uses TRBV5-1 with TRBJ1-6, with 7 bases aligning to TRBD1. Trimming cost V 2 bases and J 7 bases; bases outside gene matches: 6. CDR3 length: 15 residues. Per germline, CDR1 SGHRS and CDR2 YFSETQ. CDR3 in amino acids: CASSLTTGYNSPLHF. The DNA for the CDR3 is TGCGCCAGCAGCTTAACGACAGGGTACAATTCACCCCTCCACTTT.

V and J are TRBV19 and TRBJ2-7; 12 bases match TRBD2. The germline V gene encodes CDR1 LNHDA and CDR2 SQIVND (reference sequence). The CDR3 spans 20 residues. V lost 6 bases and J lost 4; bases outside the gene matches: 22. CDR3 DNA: TGTGCCAGTAGCCCCTCGCGTTCGACTAGCGGGGGAGGTGGGGTTTACGAGCAGTACTTC. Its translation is CASSPSRSTSGGGGVYEQYF.

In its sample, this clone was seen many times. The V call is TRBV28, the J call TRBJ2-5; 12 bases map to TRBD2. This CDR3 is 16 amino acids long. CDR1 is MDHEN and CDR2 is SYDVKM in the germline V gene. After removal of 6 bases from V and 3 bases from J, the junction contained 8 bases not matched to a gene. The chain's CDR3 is CASSLPWTSGKETQYF. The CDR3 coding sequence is TGTGCCAGCAGCCTGCCCTGGACTAGCGGGAAAGAGACCCAGTACTTC.

CDR3 coding DNA: TGTGCCACGGGTCCGGGACTAGCGGGCTACGAGCAGTACTTC. Translation gives CATGPGLAGYEQYF. The V and J genes are TRBV19 and TRBJ2-7; 12 bases are a match to TRBD2. Germline CDR1 and CDR2: LNHDA and SQIVND (reference sequence). CDR3 length equals 14 residues. Trimming at V came to 10 bases and at J to 3 bases, leaving 7 bases not matched to a gene.

In DNA form, the CDR3 reads TGTGCCAGCAGTACTAGGACAGACGGTACGCAGTATTTT. It specifies CASSTRTDGTQYF. The chain links TRBV7-8 to TRBJ2-3, with a tentative D call TRBD1 (6 bases). With 6 bases removed from V and 8 bases from J, the gap between germline ends came to 15 bases. Germline assignment: CDR1 SGHVS and CDR2 FQNEAQ. This CDR3 contains 13 residues.

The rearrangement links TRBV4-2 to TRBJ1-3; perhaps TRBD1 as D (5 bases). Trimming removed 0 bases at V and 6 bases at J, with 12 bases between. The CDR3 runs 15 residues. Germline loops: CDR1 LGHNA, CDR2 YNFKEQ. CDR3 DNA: TGTGCCAGCAGCCAAGATGGAGGGGAGGCAAACACCATATATTTT. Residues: CASSQDGGEANTIYF.

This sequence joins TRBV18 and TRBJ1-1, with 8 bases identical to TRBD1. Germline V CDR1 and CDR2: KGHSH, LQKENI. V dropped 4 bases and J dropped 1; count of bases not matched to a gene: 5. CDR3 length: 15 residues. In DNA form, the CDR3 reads TGTGCCAGCTCACAACAAGGACAGGGGAACACTGAAGCTTTCTTT. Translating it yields CASSQQGQGNTEAFF.

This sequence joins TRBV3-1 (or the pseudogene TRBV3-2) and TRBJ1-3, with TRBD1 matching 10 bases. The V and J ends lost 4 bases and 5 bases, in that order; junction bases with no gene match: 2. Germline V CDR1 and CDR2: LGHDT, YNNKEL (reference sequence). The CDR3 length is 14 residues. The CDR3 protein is CASSRTGGRNTIYF. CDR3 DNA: TGTGCCAGCAGCCGGACAGGGGGTAGAAACACCATATATTTT.

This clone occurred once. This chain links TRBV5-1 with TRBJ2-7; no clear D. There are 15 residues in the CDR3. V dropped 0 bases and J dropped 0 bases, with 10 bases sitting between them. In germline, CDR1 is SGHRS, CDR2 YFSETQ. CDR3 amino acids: CASSLGPGYSYEQYF. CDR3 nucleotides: TGCGCCAGCAGCTTGGGCCCAGGATACTCCTACGAGCAGTACTTC.

In nucleotides, the CDR3 is TGCAGCGTTGAAGGGGGCACGGATCCGCAAGAGACCCAGTACTTC. This gives the protein CSVEGGTDPQETQYF. V usage is TRBV29-1 and J usage is TRBJ2-5, with D possibly matching TRBD1 (5 bases). V dropped 1 base and J dropped 2 bases, with 14 bases sitting between them. The CDR3 runs to 15 residues. The germline gives CDR1 SQVTM, CDR2 ANQGSEA.